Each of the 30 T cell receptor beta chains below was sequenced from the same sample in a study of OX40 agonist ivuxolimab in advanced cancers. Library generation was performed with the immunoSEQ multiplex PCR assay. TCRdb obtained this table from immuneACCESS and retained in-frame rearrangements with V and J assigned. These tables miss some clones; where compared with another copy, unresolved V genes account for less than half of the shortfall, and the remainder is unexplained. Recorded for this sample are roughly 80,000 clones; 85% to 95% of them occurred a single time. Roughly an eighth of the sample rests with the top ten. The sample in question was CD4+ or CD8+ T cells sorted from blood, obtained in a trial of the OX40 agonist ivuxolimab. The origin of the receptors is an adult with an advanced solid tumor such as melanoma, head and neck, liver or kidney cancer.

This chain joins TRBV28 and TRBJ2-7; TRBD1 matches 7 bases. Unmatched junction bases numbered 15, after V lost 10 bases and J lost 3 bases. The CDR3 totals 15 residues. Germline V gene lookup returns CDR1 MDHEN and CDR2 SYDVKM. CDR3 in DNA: TGTGCCACGAAAGAGACAGGGTTGAATGACTACGAGCAGTACTTC. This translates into CATKETGLNDYEQYF. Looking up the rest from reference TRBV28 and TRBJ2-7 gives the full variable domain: DVKVTQSSRYLVKRTGEKVFLECVQDMDHENMFWYRQDPGLGLRLIYFSYDVKMKEKGDIPEGYSVSREKKERFSLILESASTNQTSMYLCATKETGLNDYEQYFGPGTRLTVT.

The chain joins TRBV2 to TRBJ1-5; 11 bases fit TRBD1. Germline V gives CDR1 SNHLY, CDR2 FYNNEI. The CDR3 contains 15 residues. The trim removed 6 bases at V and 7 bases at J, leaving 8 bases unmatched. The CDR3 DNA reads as TGTGCCAGCAGGCCCGGACAGGGGGCTCTGCAGCCCCAGCATTTT. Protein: CASRPGQGALQPQHF.

The CDR3 loop is CAISDGGQGYGYTF. Written as DNA, the CDR3 is TGTGCCATCAGTGATGGGGGACAGGGATATGGCTACACCTTC. V gene TRBV10-3 combines with J gene TRBJ1-2; TRBD1 matches 9 bases. The CDR3 spans 14 residues. Unmatched junction bases numbered 4, after V lost 3 bases and J lost 5 bases. The germline V gene has CDR1 ENHRY and CDR2 SYGVKD.

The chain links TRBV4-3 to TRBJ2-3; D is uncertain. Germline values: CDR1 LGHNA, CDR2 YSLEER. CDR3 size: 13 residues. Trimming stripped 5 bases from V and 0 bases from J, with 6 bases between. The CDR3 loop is CASSTTSTDTQYF. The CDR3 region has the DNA TGCGCCAGCAGCACAACTAGCACAGATACGCAGTATTTT.

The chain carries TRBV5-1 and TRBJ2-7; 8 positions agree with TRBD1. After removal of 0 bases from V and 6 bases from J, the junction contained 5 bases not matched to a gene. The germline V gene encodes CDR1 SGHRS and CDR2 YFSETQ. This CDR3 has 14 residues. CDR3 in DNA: TGCGCCAGCAGCTTGGGACAGGGGCGGCGCGAGCAGTACTTC. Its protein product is CASSLGQGRREQYF.

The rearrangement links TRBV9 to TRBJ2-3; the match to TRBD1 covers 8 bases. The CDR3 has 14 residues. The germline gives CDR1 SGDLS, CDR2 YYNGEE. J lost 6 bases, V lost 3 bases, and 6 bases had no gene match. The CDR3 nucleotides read TGTGCCAGCAGCGCGAGGACAGGGCAGGATACGCAGTATTTT. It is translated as CASSARTGQDTQYF.

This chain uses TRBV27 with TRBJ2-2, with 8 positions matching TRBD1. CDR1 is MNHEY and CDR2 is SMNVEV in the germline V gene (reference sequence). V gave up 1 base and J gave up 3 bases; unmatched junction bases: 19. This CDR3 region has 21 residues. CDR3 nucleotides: TGTGCCAGCAGTTTATACCCATGGGACAGGTTGACGCGAATGGACACCGGGGAGCTGTTTTTT. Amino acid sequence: CASSLYPWDRLTRMDTGELFF.

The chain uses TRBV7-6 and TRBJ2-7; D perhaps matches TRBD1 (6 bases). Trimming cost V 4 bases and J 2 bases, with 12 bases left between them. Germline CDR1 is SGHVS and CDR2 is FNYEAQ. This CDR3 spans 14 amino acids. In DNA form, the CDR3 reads TGTGCCAGCAGCTATAGGGACACCGCCTACGAGCAGTACTTC. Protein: CASSYRDTAYEQYF. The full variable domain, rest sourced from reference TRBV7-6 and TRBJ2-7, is GAGVSQSPRYKVTKRGQDVALRCDPISGHVSLYWYRQALGQGPEFLTYFNYEAQQDKSGLPNDRFSAERPEGSISTLTIQRTEQRDSAMYRCASSYRDTAYEQYFGPGTRLTVT.

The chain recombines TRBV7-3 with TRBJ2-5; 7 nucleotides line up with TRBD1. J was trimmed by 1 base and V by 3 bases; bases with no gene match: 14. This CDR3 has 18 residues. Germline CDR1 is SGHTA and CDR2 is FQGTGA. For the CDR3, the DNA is TGTGCCAGCAGCTTTTCCCTCTCACCGACAGGGACCCAAGAGACCCAGTACTTC. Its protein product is CASSFSLSPTGTQETQYF.

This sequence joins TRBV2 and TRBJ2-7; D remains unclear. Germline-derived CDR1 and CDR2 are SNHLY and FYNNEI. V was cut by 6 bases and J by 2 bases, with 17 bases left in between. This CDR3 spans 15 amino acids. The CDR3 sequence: CASSLETDGPYEQYF. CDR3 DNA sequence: TGTGCCAGCAGCTTAGAAACGGACGGGCCCTACGAGCAGTACTTC.

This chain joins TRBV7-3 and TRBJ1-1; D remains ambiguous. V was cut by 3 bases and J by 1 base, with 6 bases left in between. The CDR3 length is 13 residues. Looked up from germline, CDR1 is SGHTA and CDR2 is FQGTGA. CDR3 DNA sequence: TGTGCCAGCAGCTTGTCAGGGAACACTGAAGCTTTCTTT. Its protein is CASSLSGNTEAFF.

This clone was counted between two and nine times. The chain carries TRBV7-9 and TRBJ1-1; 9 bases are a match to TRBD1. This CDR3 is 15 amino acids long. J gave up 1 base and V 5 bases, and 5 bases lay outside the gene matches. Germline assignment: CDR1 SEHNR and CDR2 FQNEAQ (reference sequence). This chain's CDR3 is CASSPRGQGNTEAFF. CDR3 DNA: TGTGCCAGCAGCCCACGGGGACAGGGGAACACTGAAGCTTTCTTT.

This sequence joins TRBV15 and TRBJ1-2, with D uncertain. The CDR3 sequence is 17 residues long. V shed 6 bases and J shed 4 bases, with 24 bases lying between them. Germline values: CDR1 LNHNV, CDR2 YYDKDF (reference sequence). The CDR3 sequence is CATRPTAESSLGYGYTF. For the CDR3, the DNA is TGTGCCACCAGGCCGACGGCAGAATCTTCCCTTGGCTATGGCTACACCTTC.

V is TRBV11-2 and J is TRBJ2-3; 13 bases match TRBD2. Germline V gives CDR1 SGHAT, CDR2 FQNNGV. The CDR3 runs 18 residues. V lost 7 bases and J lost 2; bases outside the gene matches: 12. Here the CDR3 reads CASTSDRGLAGITDTQYF. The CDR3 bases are TGTGCCAGCACGAGCGACCGGGGACTAGCGGGAATCACAGATACGCAGTATTTT.

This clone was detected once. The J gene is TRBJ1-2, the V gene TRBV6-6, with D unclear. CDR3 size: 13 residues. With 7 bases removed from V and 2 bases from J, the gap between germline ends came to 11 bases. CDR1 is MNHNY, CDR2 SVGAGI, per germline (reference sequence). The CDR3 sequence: CASTAGENYGYTF. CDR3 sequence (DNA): TGTGCCAGCACCGCGGGAGAGAACTATGGCTACACCTTC.

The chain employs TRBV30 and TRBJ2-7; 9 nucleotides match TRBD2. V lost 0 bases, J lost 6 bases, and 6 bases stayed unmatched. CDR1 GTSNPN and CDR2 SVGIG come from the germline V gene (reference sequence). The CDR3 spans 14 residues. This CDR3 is CAWSVAGGHVEQYF. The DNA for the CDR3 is TGTGCCTGGAGTGTAGCGGGGGGACACGTCGAGCAGTACTTC. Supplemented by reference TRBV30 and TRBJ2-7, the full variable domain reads SQTIHQWPATLVQPVGSPLSLECTVEGTSNPNLYWYRQAAGRGLQLLFYSVGIGQISSEVPQNLSASRPQDRQFILSSKKLLLSDSGFYLCAWSVAGGHVEQYFGPGTRLTVT.

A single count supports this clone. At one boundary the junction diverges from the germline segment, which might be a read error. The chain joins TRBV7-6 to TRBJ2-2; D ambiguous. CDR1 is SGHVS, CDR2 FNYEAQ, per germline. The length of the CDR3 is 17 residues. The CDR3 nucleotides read TGTGCCAGCAGCGTAGCATGGACGGCCTCGAACACCGGGGAGCTGTTTTTT. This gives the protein CASSVAWTASNTGELFF.

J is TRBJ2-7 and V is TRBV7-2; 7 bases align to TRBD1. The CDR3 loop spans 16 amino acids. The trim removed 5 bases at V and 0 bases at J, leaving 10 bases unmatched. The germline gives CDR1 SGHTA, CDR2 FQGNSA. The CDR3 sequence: CASSARQGKSSYEQYF. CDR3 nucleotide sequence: TGTGCCAGCAGCGCCCGACAGGGAAAGAGCTCCTACGAGCAGTACTTC.

CDR3 in amino acids: CASSLSTGELFF. CDR3 nucleotide sequence: TGCGCCAGCAGCCTGAGCACCGGGGAGCTGTTTTTT. The chain carries TRBV4-3 and TRBJ2-2; D is undetermined. CDR1 LGHNA and CDR2 YSLEER come from the germline V gene. V gave up 4 bases and J gave up 4 bases, with 4 bases separating them. CDR3 size: 12 residues.

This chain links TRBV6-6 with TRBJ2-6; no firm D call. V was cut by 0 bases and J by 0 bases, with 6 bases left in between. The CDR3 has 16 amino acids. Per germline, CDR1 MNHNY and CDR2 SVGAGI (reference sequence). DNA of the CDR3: TGTGCCAGCAGTTACTCGGGCCCCTCTGGGGCCAACGTCCTGACTTTC. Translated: CASSYSGPSGANVLTF.

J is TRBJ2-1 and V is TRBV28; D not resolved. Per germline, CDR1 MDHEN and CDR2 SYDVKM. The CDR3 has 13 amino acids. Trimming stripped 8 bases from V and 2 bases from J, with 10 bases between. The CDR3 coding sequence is TGTGCCAGCGGGTGGAACCCCTACAATGAGCAGTTCTTC. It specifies CASGWNPYNEQFF. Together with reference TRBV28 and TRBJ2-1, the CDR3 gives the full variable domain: DVKVTQSSRYLVKRTGEKVFLECVQDMDHENMFWYRQDPGLGLRLIYFSYDVKMKEKGDIPEGYSVSREKKERFSLILESASTNQTSMYLCASGWNPYNEQFFGPGTRLTVL.

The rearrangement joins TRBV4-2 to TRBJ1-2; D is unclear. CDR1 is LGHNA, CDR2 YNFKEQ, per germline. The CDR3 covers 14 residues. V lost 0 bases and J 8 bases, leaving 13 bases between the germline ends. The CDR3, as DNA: TGTGCCAGCAGCCAAGAACCGCCGGTGGGGGGCTACACCTTC. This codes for CASSQEPPVGGYTF.

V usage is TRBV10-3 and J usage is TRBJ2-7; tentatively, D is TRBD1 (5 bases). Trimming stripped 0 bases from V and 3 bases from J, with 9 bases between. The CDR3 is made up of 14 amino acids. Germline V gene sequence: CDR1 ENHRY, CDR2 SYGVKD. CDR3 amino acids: CAISESDRDYEQYF. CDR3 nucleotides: TGTGCCATCAGTGAGTCTGACAGAGACTACGAGCAGTACTTC.

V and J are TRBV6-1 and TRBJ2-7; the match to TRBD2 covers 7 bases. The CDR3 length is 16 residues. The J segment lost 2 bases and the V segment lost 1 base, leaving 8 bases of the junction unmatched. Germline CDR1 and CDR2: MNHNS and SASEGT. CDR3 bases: TGTGCCAGCAGTGAAGTGGTCGGGAGGACTCCCTACGAGCAGTACTTC. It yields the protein CASSEVVGRTPYEQYF.

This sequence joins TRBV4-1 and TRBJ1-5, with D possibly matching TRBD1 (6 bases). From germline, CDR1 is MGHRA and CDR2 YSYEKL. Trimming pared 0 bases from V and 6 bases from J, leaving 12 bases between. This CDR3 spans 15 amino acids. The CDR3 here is CASSQDRGHIQPQHF. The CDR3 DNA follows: TGCGCCAGCAGCCAAGACAGGGGTCACATTCAGCCCCAGCATTTT.

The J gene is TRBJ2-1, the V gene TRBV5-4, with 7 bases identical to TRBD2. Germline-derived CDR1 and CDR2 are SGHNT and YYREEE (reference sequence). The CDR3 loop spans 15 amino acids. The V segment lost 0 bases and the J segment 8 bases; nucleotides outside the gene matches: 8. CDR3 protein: CASSLGGRAQDEQFF. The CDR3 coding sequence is TGTGCCAGCAGCTTGGGAGGGAGGGCTCAGGATGAGCAGTTCTTC.

In DNA, the CDR3 is TGCGCCAGCAGCCAATCTTCTAGTCCCCAAGAGACCCAGTACTTC. Translating it yields CASSQSSSPQETQYF. The V call is TRBV4-3, the J call TRBJ2-5; D gene uncertain. CDR3 length equals 15 residues. Deletions cut 2 bases from V and 1 base from J, with 11 bases between. CDR1 and CDR2 from the germline V gene are LGHNA and YSLEER.

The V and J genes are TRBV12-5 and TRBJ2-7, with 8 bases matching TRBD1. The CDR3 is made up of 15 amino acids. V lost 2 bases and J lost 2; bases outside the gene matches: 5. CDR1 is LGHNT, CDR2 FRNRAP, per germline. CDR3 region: CASGLPQGGTYEQYF. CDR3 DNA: TGTGCTAGTGGTTTGCCACAGGGGGGAACCTACGAGCAGTACTTC.

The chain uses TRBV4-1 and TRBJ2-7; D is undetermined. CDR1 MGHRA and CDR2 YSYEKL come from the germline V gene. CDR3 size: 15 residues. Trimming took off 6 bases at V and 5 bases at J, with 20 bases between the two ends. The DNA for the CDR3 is TGCGCCAGCAGGTCGATCGGGCAGGCCCTACACGAGCAGTACTTC. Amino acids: CASRSIGQALHEQYF.

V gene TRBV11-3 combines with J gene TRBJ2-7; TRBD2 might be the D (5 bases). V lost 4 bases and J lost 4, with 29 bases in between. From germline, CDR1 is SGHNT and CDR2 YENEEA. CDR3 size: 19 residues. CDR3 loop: CASSSGSRRRFPQHYEQYF. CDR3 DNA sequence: TGTGCCAGCAGCTCGGGGAGTAGAAGGCGCTTCCCCCAACATTACGAGCAGTACTTC.